Following are 21 T cell receptor beta chains from one sample sequenced in a study of cytomegalovirus exposure and HLA in healthy donors. Primers included in the PCR were 60 Vbeta and 13 Jbeta primers. Libraries were prepared by immunoSEQ multiplex PCR; TCRdb keeps only in-frame clonotypes and omits some of them. The top ten hold under 6.5% of the sample, which has 35,000 to 55,000 clones, under 60% seen once. The source material was PBMCs. These receptors all stem from a man aged 55 to 69 in good health and CMV-seronegative.

The chain couples TRBV7-2 to TRBJ1-4; D uncertain. The CDR3 runs 16 residues. Looked up from germline, CDR1 is SGHTA and CDR2 is FQGNSA. V lost 1 base to trimming and J lost 3 bases, with 12 bases between them. The CDR3 loop reads CASSLGANWANEKLFF. The CDR3 region has the DNA TGTGCCAGCAGCTTAGGGGCAAATTGGGCTAATGAAAAACTGTTTTTT.

The chain employs TRBV30 and TRBJ2-7; D gene ambiguous. CDR3 size: 12 residues. Between the trimmed V and J ends, which lost 0 bases and 7 bases, there was a span of 10 bases. CDR1 GTSNPN and CDR2 SVGIG come from the germline V gene (reference sequence). CDR3 protein: CAWSVLSGEQYF. As DNA, the CDR3 is TGTGCCTGGAGTGTATTGTCCGGTGAGCAGTACTTC.

The J gene is TRBJ2-2, the V gene TRBV6-5; weak D call: TRBD2 (5 bases). CDR1 is MNHEY and CDR2 is SVGAGI in the germline V gene. The CDR3 runs 14 residues. Trimming shortened V by 6 bases and J by 8 bases, and 16 bases separated the two germline ends. Written as DNA, the CDR3 is TGTGCCAGCAGCTTGGACTCCCTGGGTGGGGAGCTGTTTTTT. Its protein product is CASSLDSLGGELFF.

V usage is TRBV2 and J usage is TRBJ1-4, with D possibly TRBD1 on 6 matching bases. Trimming left V 7 bases short and J 2 bases short, with 17 bases between. Germline CDR1 reads SNHLY; CDR2 reads FYNNEI. The CDR3 runs to 16 residues. The DNA of the CDR3 is TGTGCCAGCATCCCCGGGGGGGCCTTCACTAATGAAAAACTGTTTTTT. Encoded protein: CASIPGGAFTNEKLFF.

The chain couples TRBV30 to TRBJ1-2, with D possibly being TRBD1 (6 bases). CDR3 length equals 14 residues. Looked up from germline, CDR1 is GTSNPN and CDR2 is SVGIG (reference sequence). Trimming left V 2 bases short and J 5 bases short, with 15 bases between. The CDR3 DNA reads TGTGCCTGGAGTTCTACAGGGCCCTGGTATGGCTACACCTTC. As protein: CAWSSTGPWYGYTF.

There are a few counts of this clone. The J gene is TRBJ2-6, the V gene TRBV28; TRBD1 is a possible D gene (5 bases). The CDR3 has 16 amino acids. Trimming stripped 3 bases from V and 0 bases from J, with 9 bases between. Germline CDR1 MDHEN, CDR2 SYDVKM. CDR3 in amino acids: CASSFTGSSGANVLTF. The CDR3 coding sequence is TGTGCCAGCAGTTTCACAGGTTCCTCTGGGGCCAACGTCCTGACTTTC.

The chain joins TRBV30 to TRBJ2-5; 9 nucleotides align to TRBD1. This CDR3 spans 14 amino acids. V gave up 3 bases and J gave up 2 bases; unmatched junction bases: 4. Germline loops: CDR1 GTSNPN, CDR2 SVGIG (reference sequence). This CDR3 reads CAWRGDRVQETQYF. CDR3 nucleotide sequence: TGTGCCTGGAGGGGGGACAGGGTGCAAGAGACCCAGTACTTC. The complete variable domain, with remaining parts taken from reference TRBV30 and TRBJ2-5, reads SQTIHQWPATLVQPVGSPLSLECTVEGTSNPNLYWYRQAAGRGLQLLFYSVGIGQISSEVPQNLSASRPQDRQFILSSKKLLLSDSGFYLCAWRGDRVQETQYFGPGTRLLVL.

This chain joins TRBV6-5 and TRBJ2-3, with a weak D call TRBD2 (5 bases). Trimming shortened V by 7 bases and J by 0 bases, and 5 bases separated the two germline ends. Germline lookup yields CDR1 MNHEY and CDR2 SVGAGI. The CDR3 consists of 12 residues. The CDR3 bases are TGTGCCAGCACGGGAAGCACAGATACGCAGTATTTT. Its translation is CASTGSTDTQYF.

This rearrangement joins TRBV5-6 to TRBJ2-2, with 12 bases lining up with TRBD2. Germline V gene lookup returns CDR1 SGHDT and CDR2 YYEEEE. This CDR3 comprises 16 residues. The J segment lost 2 bases and the V segment lost 4 bases, leaving 3 bases of the junction unmatched. Here the CDR3 DNA reads TGTGCCAGCAGCACACTAGCGGGAGGTAACACCGGGGAGCTGTTTTTT. Translation gives CASSTLAGGNTGELFF.

V is TRBV6-1 and J is TRBJ1-1; 7 bases line up with TRBD1. CDR3 size: 14 residues. The V segment lost 5 bases and the J segment 6 bases; nucleotides outside the gene matches: 9. Germline CDR1 and CDR2: MNHNS and SASEGT. The DNA for the CDR3 is TGTGCCAGCAGTCCACGAAGACAGGGCTCTGAAGCTTTCTTT. The encoded protein is CASSPRRQGSEAFF.

The chain has TRBV7-6 and TRBJ1-4; D is uncertain. Germline values: CDR1 SGHVS, CDR2 FNYEAQ. The length of the CDR3 is 12 residues. V shed 5 bases and J shed 7 bases, with 8 bases lying between them. CDR3 DNA: TGTGCCAGCAGCCTACGGGGTGAAAAACTGTTTTTT. Residues: CASSLRGEKLFF.

The chain couples TRBV6-4 to TRBJ2-5; 12 bases agree with TRBD2. This CDR3 contains 15 residues. Germline CDR1 is MRHNA and CDR2 is SNTAGT. After removal of 3 bases from V and 1 base from J, the junction contained 0 bases not matched to a gene. The CDR3: CASSETSGSQETQYF. CDR3 in DNA: TGTGCCAGCAGTGAGACTAGCGGGAGCCAAGAGACCCAGTACTTC.

V usage is TRBV10-2 and J usage is TRBJ2-7; D not certain. The CDR3 is 12 residues long. V gave up 4 bases and J gave up 1 base, with 5 bases separating them. Germline CDR1 reads WSHSY; CDR2 reads SAAADI. The DNA for the CDR3 is TGCGCCAGCAGTGTACAGTCCTACGAGCAGTACTTC. It specifies CASSVQSYEQYF.

The chain recombines TRBV6-5 with TRBJ2-1; 7 positions agree with TRBD1. J was trimmed by 4 bases and V by 4 bases; bases with no gene match: 4. This CDR3 spans 14 amino acids. CDR1 and CDR2 (germline): MNHEY, SVGAGI. The DNA for the CDR3 is TGTGCCAGCAGTTTAGGGACAGCGTACAATGAGCAGTTCTTC. Amino acids: CASSLGTAYNEQFF.

The chain uses TRBV2 and TRBJ2-1; the match to TRBD2 covers 7 bases. Germline values: CDR1 SNHLY, CDR2 FYNNEI. The CDR3 has 14 residues. V lost 7 bases and J lost 0; bases outside the gene matches: 3. The CDR3, as DNA: TGTGCCAGCATCCCTAGCGGCTCCTACAATGAGCAGTTCTTC. Its translation: CASIPSGSYNEQFF.

The chain is built from TRBV7-2 and TRBJ2-5; D unclear. The CDR3 has 16 amino acids. V was cut by 1 base and J by 2 bases, with 14 bases left in between. Germline assignment: CDR1 SGHTA and CDR2 FQGNSA. The CDR3 loop is CASSLDGPRQQETQYF. The DNA for the CDR3 is TGTGCCAGCAGCTTAGATGGGCCCCGACAACAAGAGACCCAGTACTTC.

This clone has only a few counts. This sequence joins TRBV10-3 and TRBJ1-1; D may be TRBD1 (6 bases). CDR1 is ENHRY and CDR2 is SYGVKD in the germline V gene. The ends were cut back, 6 bases at V and 1 base at J, with 15 bases in the middle. The CDR3 covers 15 residues. CDR3 loop: CAISPTGGSNTEAFF. The CDR3 region has the DNA TGTGCCATCAGCCCGACAGGTGGTTCGAACACTGAAGCTTTCTTT.

This clone was counted ten times or more. This chain links TRBV27 with TRBJ1-4, with TRBD1 identical over 7 bases. Germline values: CDR1 MNHEY, CDR2 SMNVEV (reference sequence). The length of the CDR3 is 13 residues. V lost 5 bases to trimming and J lost 9 bases; unmatched junction nucleotides: 6. CDR3 sequence: CASSLIQGKKLFF. CDR3 bases: TGTGCCAGCAGTCTAATACAGGGGAAAAAACTGTTTTTT.

This clone was counted a few times. The rearrangement links TRBV29-1 to TRBJ2-5, with 10 bases identical to TRBD2. The end of the DNA aligns better with TRBJ2-7, so the J call may be wrong. The CDR3 contains 14 residues. CDR1 is SQVTM and CDR2 is ANQGSEA in the germline V gene. The CDR3 nucleotides read TGCAGCGTTGAAGGACTAGCGGGCTCCTACGAGCAGTACTTC. This codes for CSVEGLAGSYEQYF.

This clone was detected a few times. The chain carries TRBV18 and TRBJ1-2; possibly TRBD1 for D (6 bases). CDR1 is KGHSH, CDR2 LQKENI, per germline. Trimming removed 0 bases from V and 4 bases from J, with 12 bases in between. The CDR3 consists of 15 residues. The CDR3 sequence: CASSPPTGTTYGYTF. The CDR3 region has the DNA TGTGCCAGCTCACCACCGACAGGCACAACCTATGGCTACACCTTC.

This clone was counted between two and nine times. The genes are TRBV9 and TRBJ2-4; TRBD1 matches 8 bases. Germline values: CDR1 SGDLS, CDR2 YYNGEE. This CDR3 has 15 amino acids. V lost 0 bases to trimming and J lost 6 bases; unmatched junction nucleotides: 5. CDR3 coding DNA: TGTGCCAGCAGCGTAGATGGTCAGGGGGCAAACATTCAGTACTTC. Residues: CASSVDGQGANIQYF.